This TCR beta chain was observed in a study of blood T cells in healthy people across ages. Trimming cost V 6 bases and J 3 bases, with 18 bases left between them. CDR3 size: 16 residues. This clonotype was seen repeatedly, ten times or more. A second PCR, run for 7 to 11 cycles, used a sample-barcoded 5' primer plus a J-beta primer mix. Each CDR3 protein is one row after TCRdb ran MiXCR on the 5' RACE reads. The sample carries 850,000 to 950,000 distinct CDR3 sequences, 25% to 35% recorded once. The genes are TRBV12-3 or TRBV12-4 and TRBJ2-1; perhaps TRBD1 as D (6 bases). Sequencing was done on a sample of blood. This TCR came from a woman of 80 years or more in good health. CDR3 sequence reads: CASSPPDRIRYNEQFF. The CDR3 DNA reads TGTGCCAGCAGCCCACCCGACAGGATACGCTACAATGAGCAGTTCTTC.